This T cell receptor (beta chain) was obtained from a study of PD-L1 blockade in urothelial cancer. The data were produced by immunoSEQ multiplex PCR, yet TCRdb's version contains in-frame clones alone and is incomplete. Among fewer than 25,000 clones listed, roughly nine tenths were seen once. Germline CDR1 and CDR2: MGHDK and SYGVNS. Trimming left V 4 bases short and J 4 bases short, with 10 bases between. The CDR3 totals 13 residues. The TCR comes from a man aged 50 or older with urothelial cancer. The starting material was PBMCs, obtained around atezolizumab (anti-PD-L1) treatment. V is TRBV25-1 and J is TRBJ1-2, with a possible D match to TRBD1 (5 bases). CDR3 in DNA: TGTGCCAGCAGTGCACAGGCTACCTATGGCTACACCTTC. Translated: CASSAQATYGYTF.